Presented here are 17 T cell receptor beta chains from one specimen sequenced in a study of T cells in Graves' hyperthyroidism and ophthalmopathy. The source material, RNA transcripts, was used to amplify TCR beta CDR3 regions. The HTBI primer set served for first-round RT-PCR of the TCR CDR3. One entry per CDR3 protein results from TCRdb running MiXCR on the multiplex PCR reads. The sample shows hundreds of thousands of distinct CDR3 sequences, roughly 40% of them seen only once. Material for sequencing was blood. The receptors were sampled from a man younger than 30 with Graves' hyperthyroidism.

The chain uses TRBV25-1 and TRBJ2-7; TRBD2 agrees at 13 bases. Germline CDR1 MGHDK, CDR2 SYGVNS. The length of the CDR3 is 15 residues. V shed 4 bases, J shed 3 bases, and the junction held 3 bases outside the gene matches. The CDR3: CASSGTSGGGYEQYF. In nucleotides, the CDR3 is TGTGCCAGCAGTGGGACTAGCGGGGGAGGCTACGAGCAGTACTTC.

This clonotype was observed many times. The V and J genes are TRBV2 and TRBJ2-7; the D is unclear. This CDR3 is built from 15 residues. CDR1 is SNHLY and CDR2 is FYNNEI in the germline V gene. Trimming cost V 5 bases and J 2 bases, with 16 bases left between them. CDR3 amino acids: CASSIGRSMAYEQYF. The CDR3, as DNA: TGTGCCAGCAGTATCGGCAGATCTATGGCCTACGAGCAGTACTTC.

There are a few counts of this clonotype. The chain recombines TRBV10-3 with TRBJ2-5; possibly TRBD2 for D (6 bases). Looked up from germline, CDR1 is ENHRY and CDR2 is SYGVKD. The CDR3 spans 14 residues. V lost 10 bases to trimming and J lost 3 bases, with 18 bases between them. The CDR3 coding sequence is TGTGCCAGCAAAACTGGGGTAGCGGAAGAGACCCAGTACTTC. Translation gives CASKTGVAEETQYF.

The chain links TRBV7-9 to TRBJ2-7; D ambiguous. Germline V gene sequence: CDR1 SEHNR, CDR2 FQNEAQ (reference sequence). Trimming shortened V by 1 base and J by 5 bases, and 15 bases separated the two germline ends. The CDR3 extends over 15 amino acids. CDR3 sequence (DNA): TGTGCCAGCAGCTTAGAATTGAGCCCCCCCAACGAGCAGTACTTC. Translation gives CASSLELSPPNEQYF.

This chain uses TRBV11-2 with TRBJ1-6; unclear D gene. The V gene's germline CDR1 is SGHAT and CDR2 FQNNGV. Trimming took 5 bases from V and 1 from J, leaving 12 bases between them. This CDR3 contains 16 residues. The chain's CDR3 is CASSPRPSSYNSPLHF. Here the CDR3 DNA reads TGTGCCAGCAGCCCTCGACCGTCTTCCTATAATTCACCCCTCCACTTT.

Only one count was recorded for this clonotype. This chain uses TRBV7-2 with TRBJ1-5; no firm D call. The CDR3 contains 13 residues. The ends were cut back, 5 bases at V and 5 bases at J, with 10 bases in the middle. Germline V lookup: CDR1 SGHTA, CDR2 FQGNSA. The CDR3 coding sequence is TGTGCCAGCAGCATGCTAGGCCATCAGCCCCAGCATTTT. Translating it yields CASSMLGHQPQHF. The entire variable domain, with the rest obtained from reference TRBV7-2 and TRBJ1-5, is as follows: GAGVSQSPSNKVTEKGKDVELRCDPISGHTALYWYRQSLGQGLEFLIYFQGNSAPDKSGLPSDRFSAERTGGSVSTLTIQRTQQEDSAVYLCASSMLGHQPQHFGDGTRLSIL.

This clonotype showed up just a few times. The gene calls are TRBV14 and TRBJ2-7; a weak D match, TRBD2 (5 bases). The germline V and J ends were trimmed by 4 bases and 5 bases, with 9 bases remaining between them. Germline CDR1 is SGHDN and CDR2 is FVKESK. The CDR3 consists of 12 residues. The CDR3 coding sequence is TGTGCCAGCAGCCCGGGGATCAACGAGCAGTACTTC. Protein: CASSPGINEQYF. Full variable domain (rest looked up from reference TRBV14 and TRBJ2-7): EAGVTQFPSHSVIEKGQTVTLRCDPISGHDNLYWYRRVMGKEIKFLLHFVKESKQDESGMPNNRFLAERTGGTYSTLKVQPAELEDSGVYFCASSPGINEQYFGPGTRLTVT.

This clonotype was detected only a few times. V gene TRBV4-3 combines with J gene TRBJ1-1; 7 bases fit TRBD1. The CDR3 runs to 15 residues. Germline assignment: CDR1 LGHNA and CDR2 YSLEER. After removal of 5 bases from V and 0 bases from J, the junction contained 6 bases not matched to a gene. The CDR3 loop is CASSYPGQLNTEAFF. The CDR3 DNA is TGCGCCAGCAGCTACCCGGGACAGCTGAACACTGAAGCTTTCTTT.

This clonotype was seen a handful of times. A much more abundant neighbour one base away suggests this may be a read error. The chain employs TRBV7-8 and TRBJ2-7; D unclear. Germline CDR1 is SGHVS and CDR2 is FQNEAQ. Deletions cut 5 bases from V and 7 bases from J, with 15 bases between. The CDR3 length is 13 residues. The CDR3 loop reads CASSPGFGNEQYF. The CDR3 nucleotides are TGTGCCAGCAGCCCCGGGTTTGGCAATGAGCAGTACTTC.

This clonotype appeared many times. The chain's CDR3 is CASTGAAERTQYF. The CDR3 DNA sequence: TGTGCCAGCACCGGGGCGGCTGAGCGGACCCAGTACTTC. V and J are TRBV7-9 and TRBJ2-5; D tentatively reads TRBD1 or TRBD2 (5 bases each). The length of the CDR3 is 13 residues. Germline assignment: CDR1 SEHNR and CDR2 FQNEAQ (reference sequence). V dropped 7 bases and J dropped 7 bases, with 16 bases sitting between them.

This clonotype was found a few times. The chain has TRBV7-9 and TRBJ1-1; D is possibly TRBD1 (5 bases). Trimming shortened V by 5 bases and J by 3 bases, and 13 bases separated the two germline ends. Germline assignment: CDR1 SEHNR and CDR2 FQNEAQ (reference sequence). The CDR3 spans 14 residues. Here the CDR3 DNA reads TGTGCCAGCAGCCGGGCGGGGGGGGACACTGAAGCTTTCTTT. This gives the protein CASSRAGGDTEAFF. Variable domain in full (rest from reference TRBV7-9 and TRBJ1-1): DTGVSQNPRHKITKRGQNVTFRCDPISEHNRLYWYRQTLGQGPEFLTYFQNEAQLEKSRLLSDRFSAERPKGSFSTLEIQRTEQGDSAMYLCASSRAGGDTEAFFGQGTRLTVV.

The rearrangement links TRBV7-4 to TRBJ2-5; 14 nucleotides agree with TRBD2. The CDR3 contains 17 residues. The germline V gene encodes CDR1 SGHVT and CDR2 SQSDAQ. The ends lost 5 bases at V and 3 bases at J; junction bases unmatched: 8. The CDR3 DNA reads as TGTGCCAGCAGCGTAGAGGGGGGACTAGCGGGAGAAGAGACCCAGTACTTC. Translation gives CASSVEGGLAGEETQYF. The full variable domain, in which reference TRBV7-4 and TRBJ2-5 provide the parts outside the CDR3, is GAGVSQSPRYKVAKRGRDVALRCDSISGHVTLYWYRQTLGQGSEVLTYSQSDAQRDKSGRPSGRFSAERPERSVSTLKIQRTEQGDSAVYLCASSVEGGLAGEETQYFGPGTRLLVL.

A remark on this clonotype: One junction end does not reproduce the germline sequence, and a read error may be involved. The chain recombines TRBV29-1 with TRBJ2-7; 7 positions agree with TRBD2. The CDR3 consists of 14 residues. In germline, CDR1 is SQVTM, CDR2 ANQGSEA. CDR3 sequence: CSVGREPKSGELYF. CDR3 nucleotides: TGCAGCGTTGGGCGGGAGCCGAAGTCCGGGGAGCTGTACTTC.

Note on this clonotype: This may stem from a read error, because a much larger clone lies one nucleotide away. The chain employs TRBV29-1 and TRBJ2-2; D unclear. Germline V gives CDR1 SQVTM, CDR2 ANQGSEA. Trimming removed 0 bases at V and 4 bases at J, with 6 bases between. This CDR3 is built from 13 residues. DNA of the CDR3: TGCAGCGTTGAAGATCCGGGCACCGGGGAGCTGTTTTTT. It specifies CSVEDPGTGELFF.

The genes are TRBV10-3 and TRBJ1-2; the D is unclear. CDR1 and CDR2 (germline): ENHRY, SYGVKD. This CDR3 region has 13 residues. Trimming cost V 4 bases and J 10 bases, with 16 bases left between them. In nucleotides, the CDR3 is TGTGCCATCAGTGGGACTAGCGGGAGTGACTACACCTTC. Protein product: CAISGTSGSDYTF.

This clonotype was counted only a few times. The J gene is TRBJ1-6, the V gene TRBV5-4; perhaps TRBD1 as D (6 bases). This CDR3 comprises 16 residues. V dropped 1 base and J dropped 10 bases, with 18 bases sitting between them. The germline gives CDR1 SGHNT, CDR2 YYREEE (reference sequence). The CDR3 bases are TGTGCCAGCAGCTTGACAGGGAACCCTAATCGCTCACCCCTCCACTTT. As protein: CASSLTGNPNRSPLHF. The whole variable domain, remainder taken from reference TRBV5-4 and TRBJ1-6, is ETGVTQSPTHLIKTRGQQVTLRCSSQSGHNTVSWYQQALGQGPQFIFQYYREEENGRGNFPPRFSGLQFPNYSSELNVNALELDDSALYLCASSLTGNPNRSPLHFGNGTRLTVT.

The CDR3 loop is CASSPVGVATNEKLFF. CDR3 coding DNA: TGTGCCAGTAGCCCCGTGGGTGTTGCAACTAATGAAAAACTGTTTTTT. J is TRBJ1-4 and V is TRBV19; no clear D. V lost 6 bases to trimming and J lost 0 bases, with 14 bases between them. The germline V gene has CDR1 LNHDA and CDR2 SQIVND (reference sequence). The CDR3 totals 16 residues.